Here is one T cell receptor (beta chain) with its context. The libraries were made with immunoSEQ v3.0 at survey level. Assay used: immunoSEQ multiplex PCR; TCRdb lists only in-frame clones, some missing. The sample contains around 22,000 clones, roughly 84% of which appear only once. These data belong to a study of long-term antiretroviral therapy in people with HIV. Between the trimmed V and J ends, which lost 6 bases and 6 bases, there was a span of 12 bases. The germline V gene has CDR1 SQVTM and CDR2 ANQGSEA. The CDR3 loop spans 11 amino acids. At least one PBMC sample before ART and at least two after were required.

The sample consisted of unsorted PBMCs, taken 0.1 years before starting antiretroviral therapy. This sequence was found in a man aged 18 to 30 with HIV. This rearrangement joins TRBV29-1 to TRBJ2-7, with D unclear. This CDR3 is CSVQNWGEQYF. CDR3 coding DNA: TGCAGCGTCCAAAATTGGGGCGAGCAGTACTTC.